A single sample gave rise to the 21 T cell receptor beta chains below, sequenced in a study of identical twins. TCRdb recomputed calls from the 5' RACE reads with MiXCR, one row per CDR3 protein. The sample lists approximately 670,000 distinct CDR3 sequences, over 5% seen once, with roughly 1.8% in the top ten. Sequencing input: naive T cells sorted from blood. The origin of the receptors is a young man in good health.

The chain employs TRBV28 and TRBJ2-1, with 10 bases identical to TRBD2. The length of the CDR3 is 16 residues. Trimming took 1 base from V and 6 from J; bases not matched to a gene: 6. Germline-derived CDR1 and CDR2 are MDHEN and SYDVKM. CDR3 in amino acids: CASSLYLAGEGNEQFF. CDR3 nucleotides: TGTGCCAGCAGTTTATACCTAGCGGGAGAGGGCAATGAGCAGTTCTTC.

There are many counts of this clonotype. The gene calls are TRBV12-3 or TRBV12-4 and TRBJ2-7; 8 bases line up with TRBD1. V lost 8 bases to trimming and J lost 6 bases; unmatched junction nucleotides: 9. CDR3 length: 13 amino acids. CDR3 protein: CASGNQGAFEQYF. CDR3 bases: TGTGCCAGCGGGAACCAGGGGGCTTTCGAGCAGTACTTC.

A note on this clonotype: A much larger clone sits a single nucleotide away, making a read error possible. This chain's CDR3 is CASSPGEGGHEQYF. For the CDR3, the DNA is TGTGCCAGCAGTCCTGGGGAGGGGGGGCACGAGCAGTACTTC. The chain is built from TRBV12-3 or TRBV12-4 and TRBJ2-7; possibly TRBD2 for D (7 bases). The CDR3 has 14 amino acids. Trimming left V 5 bases short and J 5 bases short, with 16 bases between.

At least ten counts were recorded for this clonotype. The V gene is TRBV5-1, the J gene TRBJ1-1; D might be TRBD1 (5 bases). Germline CDR1 is SGHRS and CDR2 is YFSETQ. This CDR3 is 15 amino acids long. The V end was cut by 8 bases, the J end by 4 bases, with 21 bases between. In DNA form, the CDR3 reads TGCGCCAGTTCCATCCTCCAGGGCGGAGGCACTGAAGCTTTCTTT. Its protein product is CASSILQGGGTEAFF. Supplemented by reference TRBV5-1 and TRBJ1-1, the full variable domain reads KAGVTQTPRYLIKTRGQQVTLSCSPISGHRSVSWYQQTPGQGLQFLFEYFSETQRNKGNFPGRFSGRQFSNSRSEMNVSTLELGDSALYLCASSILQGGGTEAFFGQGTRLTVV.

This clonotype appeared many times. V and J are TRBV7-9 and TRBJ2-1; 9 bases line up with TRBD2. The CDR3 spans 14 residues. CDR1 is SEHNR, CDR2 FQNEAQ, per germline (reference sequence). The trim removed 1 base at V and 9 bases at J, leaving 4 bases unmatched. CDR3: CASSLVAGDGEQFF. CDR3 nucleotide sequence: TGTGCCAGCAGCTTAGTAGCGGGAGACGGTGAGCAGTTCTTC. The variable domain in full, completed from reference TRBV7-9 and TRBJ2-1, reads DTGVSQNPRHKITKRGQNVTFRCDPISEHNRLYWYRQTLGQGPEFLTYFQNEAQLEKSRLLSDRFSAERPKGSFSTLEIQRTEQGDSAMYLCASSLVAGDGEQFFGPGTRLTVL.

This clonotype has a count of ten or more. The chain uses TRBV11-2 and TRBJ2-1; TRBD1 agrees at 7 bases. J lost 7 bases, V lost 4 bases, and 7 bases had no gene match. Looked up from germline, CDR1 is SGHAT and CDR2 is FQNNGV. This CDR3 spans 14 amino acids. CDR3: CASSSPRTGNEQFF. Here the CDR3 DNA reads TGTGCCAGCAGCTCGCCCCGGACAGGAAATGAGCAGTTCTTC.

The genes are TRBV6-1 and TRBJ1-5, with D uncertain. This CDR3 contains 14 residues. Germline V lookup: CDR1 MNHNS, CDR2 SASEGT. With 4 bases removed from V and 2 bases from J, the gap between germline ends came to 9 bases. In DNA, the CDR3 is TGTGCCAGCAGTGTATTACCACGCAATCAGCCCCAGCATTTT. Translating it yields CASSVLPRNQPQHF.

This clonotype was found a few times. The J gene is TRBJ1-5, the V gene TRBV27; D ambiguous. CDR3 length: 14 residues. Germline V lookup: CDR1 MNHEY, CDR2 SMNVEV (reference sequence). V was trimmed by 5 bases and J by 5 bases, leaving 13 bases between them. For the CDR3, the DNA is TGTGCCAGCAGTCCCTGGACGGGCGATCAGCCCCAGCATTTT. Its translation: CASSPWTGDQPQHF.

This clonotype occurred many times. This chain links TRBV7-6 with TRBJ1-2; D may be TRBD1 (5 bases). V shed 5 bases and J shed 6 bases, with 16 bases lying between them. This CDR3 has 14 residues. The germline gives CDR1 SGHVS, CDR2 FNYEAQ. CDR3 amino acids: CASSPSTQGDGYTF. CDR3 nucleotide sequence: TGTGCCAGCAGCCCGAGCACCCAGGGAGATGGCTACACCTTC. Based on the CDR3 plus reference TRBV7-6 and TRBJ1-2, the full variable domain is GAGVSQSPRYKVTKRGQDVALRCDPISGHVSLYWYRQALGQGPEFLTYFNYEAQQDKSGLPNDRFSAERPEGSISTLTIQRTEQRDSAMYRCASSPSTQGDGYTFGSGTRLTVV.

This clonotype showed up many times. The rearrangement joins TRBV20-1 to TRBJ2-1; D may match TRBD1 or TRBD2 (5 bases each). V lost 6 bases and J lost 3, with 15 bases in between. Germline values: CDR1 DFQATT, CDR2 SNEGSKA (reference sequence). The CDR3 loop spans 14 amino acids. This CDR3 is CSAQYGAGYNEQFF. The CDR3 bases are TGCAGTGCCCAGTATGGGGCGGGCTACAATGAGCAGTTCTTC.

V is TRBV6-1 and J is TRBJ1-4, with a weak D call TRBD1 (5 bases). Germline V gives CDR1 MNHNS, CDR2 SASEGT. Between the trimmed V and J ends, which lost 0 bases and 11 bases, there was a span of 16 bases. The CDR3 totals 15 residues. The CDR3 loop is CASSEAGPAMRKLFF. DNA of the CDR3: TGTGCCAGCAGTGAAGCGGGGCCGGCCATGCGGAAACTGTTTTTT.

This clonotype was observed a handful of times. J is TRBJ2-7 and V is TRBV12-5; either TRBD1 or TRBD2 may supply D (5 bases each). CDR3 length: 14 amino acids. Trimming shortened V by 7 bases and J by 7 bases, and 20 bases separated the two germline ends. The germline V gene encodes CDR1 LGHNT and CDR2 FRNRAP. The CDR3 loop reads CASVRDGWFGEQYV. The CDR3 DNA reads TGTGCTAGTGTTAGGGACGGCTGGTTTGGGGAGCAGTACGTC.

The chain uses TRBV18 and TRBJ1-1; D gene unclear. V was cut by 2 bases and J by 1 base, with 8 bases left in between. Per the germline V gene, CDR1 is KGHSH and CDR2 is LQKENI. This CDR3 has 14 residues. The DNA for the CDR3 is TGTGCCAGCTCACCATCGGGGTCGAACACTGAAGCTTTCTTT. Amino acid sequence: CASSPSGSNTEAFF.

In its sample, this clonotype was seen many times. The chain employs TRBV5-1 and TRBJ2-4, with TRBD2 matching over 14 bases. Germline CDR1 is SGHRS and CDR2 is YFSETQ. Trimming at V came to 4 bases and at J to 5 bases, leaving 11 bases not matched to a gene. The CDR3 is made up of 18 amino acids. CDR3 sequence reads: CASSRAPGLAGEQNIQYF. Written as DNA, the CDR3 is TGCGCCAGCAGCCGGGCCCCGGGACTAGCGGGAGAGCAAAACATTCAGTACTTC.

This clonotype was seen repeatedly, ten times or more. The V and J genes are TRBV18 and TRBJ2-7; D not resolved. Germline CDR1 reads KGHSH; CDR2 reads LQKENI. The CDR3 covers 13 residues. With 3 bases removed from V and 8 bases from J, the gap between germline ends came to 14 bases. The CDR3 DNA is TGTGCCAGCTCACCCCCCGGGCAACCTAAGCAGTACGTC. Translated: CASSPPGQPKQYV.

This clonotype was recorded a few times. CDR3 in DNA: TGTGCCAGCAGTGAAAACCGCCTGGCAGGCTACAATGAGCAGTTCTTC. This translates into CASSENRLAGYNEQFF. The genes are TRBV2 and TRBJ2-1; unclear D gene. Germline V CDR1 and CDR2: SNHLY, FYNNEI. CDR3 length equals 16 residues. Trimming took 2 bases from V and 3 from J, leaving 14 bases between them.

The chain carries TRBV4-3 and TRBJ2-1, with a weak D call TRBD2 (5 bases). V was trimmed by 0 bases and J by 6 bases, leaving 12 bases between them. Germline V gives CDR1 LGHNA, CDR2 YSLEER. The CDR3 is made up of 15 amino acids. The CDR3 is CASSQDSGYLNEQFF. The DNA for the CDR3 is TGCGCCAGCAGCCAAGATTCGGGGTATCTCAATGAGCAGTTCTTC.

There are many counts of this clonotype. The gene calls are TRBV15 and TRBJ2-7; perhaps D is TRBD1 or TRBD2 (5 bases each). V was clipped by 0 bases and J by 4 bases, with 10 bases between them. Germline CDR1 LNHNV, CDR2 YYDKDF (reference sequence). This CDR3 comprises 14 residues. Written as DNA, the CDR3 is TGTGCCACCAGCAGAGATCCGGGACCTTACGAGCAGTACGTC. Translated, it gives CATSRDPGPYEQYV.

This clonotype was detected many times. V gene TRBV9 combines with J gene TRBJ2-1, with a tentative D call TRBD1 (6 bases). V lost 3 bases and J 6 bases, leaving 10 bases between the germline ends. CDR3 length equals 13 residues. Germline V gene data show CDR1 as SGDLS and CDR2 as YYNGEE. The DNA for the CDR3 is TGTGCCAGCAGCGCAACAGGGCTCAATGAGCAGTTCTTC. This gives the protein CASSATGLNEQFF.

This clonotype has at least ten counts. The genes are TRBV20-1 and TRBJ1-5; weak D call: TRBD1 (5 bases). Deletions cut 3 bases from V and 5 bases from J, with 14 bases between. Germline CDR1 and CDR2: DFQATT and SNEGSKA (reference sequence). This CDR3 has 14 residues. The CDR3 nucleotides read TGCAGTGCTAGTCCCGGGGGAGGTTATCAGCCCCAGCATTTT. It codes for CSASPGGGYQPQHF.

This clonotype was found many times. The chain couples TRBV29-1 to TRBJ1-1, with 8 bases matching TRBD1. The V segment lost 7 bases and the J segment 11 bases; nucleotides outside the gene matches: 12. Germline V gives CDR1 SQVTM, CDR2 ANQGSEA. This CDR3 is 12 amino acids long. CDR3 sequence (DNA): TGCAGCGATGGACAGGGTTCTTTGGGCGCTTTCTTT. Protein product: CSDGQGSLGAFF.